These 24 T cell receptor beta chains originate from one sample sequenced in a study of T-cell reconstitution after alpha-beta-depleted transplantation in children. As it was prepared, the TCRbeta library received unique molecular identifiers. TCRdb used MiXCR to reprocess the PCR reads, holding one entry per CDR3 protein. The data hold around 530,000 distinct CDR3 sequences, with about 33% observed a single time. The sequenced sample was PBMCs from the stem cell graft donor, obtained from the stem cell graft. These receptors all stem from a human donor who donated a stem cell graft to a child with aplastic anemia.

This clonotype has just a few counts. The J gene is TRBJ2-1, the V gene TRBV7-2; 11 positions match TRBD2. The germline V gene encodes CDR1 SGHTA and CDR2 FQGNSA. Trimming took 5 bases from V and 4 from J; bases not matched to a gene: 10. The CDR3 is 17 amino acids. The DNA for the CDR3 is TGTGCCAGCAGCAGATTGACTAGCGGGGCAAATTACAATGAGCAGTTCTTC. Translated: CASSRLTSGANYNEQFF.

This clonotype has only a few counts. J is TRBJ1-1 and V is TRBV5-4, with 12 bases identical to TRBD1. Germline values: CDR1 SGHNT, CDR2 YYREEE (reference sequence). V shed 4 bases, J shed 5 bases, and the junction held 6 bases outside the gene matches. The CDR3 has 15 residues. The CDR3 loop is CASSTGQGARTEAFF. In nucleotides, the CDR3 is TGTGCCAGCAGCACGGGACAGGGGGCGAGGACTGAAGCTTTCTTT.

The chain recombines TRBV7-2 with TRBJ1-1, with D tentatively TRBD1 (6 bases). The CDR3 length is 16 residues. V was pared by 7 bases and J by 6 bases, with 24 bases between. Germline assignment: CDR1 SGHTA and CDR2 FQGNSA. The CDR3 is CASIPGGLRVWAEAFF. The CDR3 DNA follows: TGTGCCAGCATCCCTGGGGGCCTCAGGGTGTGGGCTGAAGCTTTCTTT.

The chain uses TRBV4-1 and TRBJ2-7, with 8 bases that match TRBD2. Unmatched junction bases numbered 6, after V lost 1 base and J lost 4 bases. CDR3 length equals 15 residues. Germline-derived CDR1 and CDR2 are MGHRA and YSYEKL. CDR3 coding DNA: TGCGCCAGCAGCCAAGGCCCGACTAGCGCTTACGAGCAGTACTTC. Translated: CASSQGPTSAYEQYF.

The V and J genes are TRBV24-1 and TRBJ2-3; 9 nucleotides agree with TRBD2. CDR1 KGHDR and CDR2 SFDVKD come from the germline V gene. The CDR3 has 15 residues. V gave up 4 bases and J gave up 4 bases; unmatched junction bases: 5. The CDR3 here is CATSELAGSADTQYF. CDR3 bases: TGTGCCACCAGTGAGCTAGCGGGATCTGCAGATACGCAGTATTTT.

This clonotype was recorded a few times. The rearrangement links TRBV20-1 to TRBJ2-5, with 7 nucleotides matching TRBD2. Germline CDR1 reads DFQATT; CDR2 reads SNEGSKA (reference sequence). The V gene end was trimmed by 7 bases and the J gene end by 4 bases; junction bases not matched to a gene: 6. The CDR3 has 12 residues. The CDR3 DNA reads TGCAGTGGCCGTGTAGCGGGAGAGACCCAGTACTTC. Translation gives CSGRVAGETQYF.

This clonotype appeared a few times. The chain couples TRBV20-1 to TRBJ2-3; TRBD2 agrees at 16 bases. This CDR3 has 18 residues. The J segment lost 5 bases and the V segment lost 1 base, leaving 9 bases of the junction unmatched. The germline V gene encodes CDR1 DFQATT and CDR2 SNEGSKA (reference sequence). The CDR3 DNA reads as TGCAGTGCTAGAGCCGGGGGACTAGCGGGAGGGCGCGGAGATACGCAGTATTTT. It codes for CSARAGGLAGGRGDTQYF.

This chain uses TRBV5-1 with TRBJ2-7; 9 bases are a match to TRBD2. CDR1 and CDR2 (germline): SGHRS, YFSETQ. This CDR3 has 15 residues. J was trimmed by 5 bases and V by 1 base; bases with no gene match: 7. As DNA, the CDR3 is TGCGCCAGCAGCTTGTCGCGGGAGGGCCAGCACGAGCAGTACTTC. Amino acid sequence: CASSLSREGQHEQYF.

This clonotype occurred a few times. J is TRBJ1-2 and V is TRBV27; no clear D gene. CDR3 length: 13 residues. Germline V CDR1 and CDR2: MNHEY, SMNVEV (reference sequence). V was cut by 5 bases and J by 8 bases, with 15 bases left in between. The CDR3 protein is CASSPAGSNGYTF. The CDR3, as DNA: TGTGCCAGCAGTCCCGCCGGCAGTAACGGCTACACCTTC.

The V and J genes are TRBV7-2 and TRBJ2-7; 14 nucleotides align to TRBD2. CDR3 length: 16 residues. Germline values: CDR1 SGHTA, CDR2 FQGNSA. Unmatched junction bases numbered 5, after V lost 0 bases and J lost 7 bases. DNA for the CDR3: TGTGCCAGCAGCTTAGCTGGGACTAGCGGGAGCTGGGAGCAGTACTTC. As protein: CASSLAGTSGSWEQYF.

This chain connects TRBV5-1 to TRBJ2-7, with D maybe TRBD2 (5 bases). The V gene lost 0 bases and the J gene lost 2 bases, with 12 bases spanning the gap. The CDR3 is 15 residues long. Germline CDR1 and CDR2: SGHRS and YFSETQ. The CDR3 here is CASSLAPEGPYEQYV. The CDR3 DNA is TGCGCCAGCAGCTTGGCGCCTGAGGGTCCCTACGAGCAGTACGTC.

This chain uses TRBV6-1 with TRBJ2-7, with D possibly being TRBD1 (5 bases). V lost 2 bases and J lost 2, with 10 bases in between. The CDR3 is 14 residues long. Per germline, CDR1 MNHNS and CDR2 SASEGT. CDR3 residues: CASSERQFPYEQYF. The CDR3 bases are TGTGCCAGCAGTGAAAGACAGTTTCCCTACGAGCAGTACTTC.

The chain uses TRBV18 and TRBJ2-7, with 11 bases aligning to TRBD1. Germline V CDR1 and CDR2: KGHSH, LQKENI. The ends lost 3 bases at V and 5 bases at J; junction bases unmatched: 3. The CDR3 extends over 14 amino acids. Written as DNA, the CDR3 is TGTGCCAGCTCACCGCGGGACAGGGGGAACGAGCAGTACGTC. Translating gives CASSPRDRGNEQYV.

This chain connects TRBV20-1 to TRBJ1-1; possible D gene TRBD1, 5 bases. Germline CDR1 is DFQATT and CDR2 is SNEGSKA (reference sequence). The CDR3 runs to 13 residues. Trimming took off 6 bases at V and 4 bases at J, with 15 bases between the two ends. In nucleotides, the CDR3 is TGCAGTGCCCGAAGGGGCGCGGGCACTGAAGCTTTCTTT. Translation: CSARRGAGTEAFF.

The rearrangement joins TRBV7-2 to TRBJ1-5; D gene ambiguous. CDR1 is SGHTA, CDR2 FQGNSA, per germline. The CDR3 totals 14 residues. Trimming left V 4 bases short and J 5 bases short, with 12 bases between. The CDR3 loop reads CASSSSAVDQPQHF. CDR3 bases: TGTGCCAGCAGCTCTTCAGCAGTTGATCAGCCCCAGCATTTT.

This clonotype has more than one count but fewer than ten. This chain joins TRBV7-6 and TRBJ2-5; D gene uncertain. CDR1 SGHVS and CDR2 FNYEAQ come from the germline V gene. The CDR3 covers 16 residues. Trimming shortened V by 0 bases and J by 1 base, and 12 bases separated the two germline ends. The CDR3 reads CASSLASALPQETQYF. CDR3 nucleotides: TGTGCCAGCAGCTTAGCCTCGGCCTTACCCCAAGAGACCCAGTACTTC.

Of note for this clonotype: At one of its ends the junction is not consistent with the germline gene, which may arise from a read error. DNA for the CDR3: TGCAGCGCTGAAGTTTCGGCAACCATGAACACTGAAGCTTTCTTT. Protein sequence: CSAEVSATMNTEAFF. This sequence joins TRBV29-1 and TRBJ1-1; D gene unclear. Germline loops: CDR1 SQVTM, CDR2 ANQGSEA. The CDR3 loop spans 15 amino acids.

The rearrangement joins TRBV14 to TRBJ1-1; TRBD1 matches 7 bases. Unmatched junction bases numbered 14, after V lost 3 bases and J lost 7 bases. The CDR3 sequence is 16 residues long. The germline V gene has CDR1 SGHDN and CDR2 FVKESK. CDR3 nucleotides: TGTGCCAGCAGCCAGACAGGGAGCCGTCGCTACTTTGAAGCTTTCTTT. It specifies CASSQTGSRRYFEAFF.

The DNA for the CDR3 is TGCGCCAGCAGGGCAGCCTTTAATTCACCCCTCCACTTT. Amino acid sequence: CASRAAFNSPLHF. The chain has TRBV5-1 and TRBJ1-6; D is ambiguous. Trimming cost V 5 bases and J 6 bases, with 9 bases left between them. The CDR3 has 13 amino acids. Looked up from germline, CDR1 is SGHRS and CDR2 is YFSETQ.

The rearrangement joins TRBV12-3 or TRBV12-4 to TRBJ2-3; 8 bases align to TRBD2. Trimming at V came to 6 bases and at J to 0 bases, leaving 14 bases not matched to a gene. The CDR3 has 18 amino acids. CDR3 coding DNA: TGTGCCAGCAGCTCGCTAAGCGGGAGAGAAACTAGCACAGATACGCAGTATTTT. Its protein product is CASSSLSGRETSTDTQYF.

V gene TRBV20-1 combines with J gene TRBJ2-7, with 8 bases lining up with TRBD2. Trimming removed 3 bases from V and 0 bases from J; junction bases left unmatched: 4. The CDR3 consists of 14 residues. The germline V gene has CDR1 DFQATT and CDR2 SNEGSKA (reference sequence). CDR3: CSASTGTSSYEQYV. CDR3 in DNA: TGCAGTGCTAGTACCGGGACTAGCTCCTACGAGCAGTACGTC.

The CDR3 nucleotides read TGTGCCAGCAGTGAAGGGGGTACGGGGAGCTACGAGCAGTACGTC. This codes for CASSEGGTGSYEQYV. The chain has TRBV6-1 and TRBJ2-7; TRBD2 is a possible D gene (5 bases). The CDR3 contains 15 residues. In germline, CDR1 is MNHNS, CDR2 SASEGT. The germline V and J ends were trimmed by 1 base and 3 bases, with 13 bases remaining between them.

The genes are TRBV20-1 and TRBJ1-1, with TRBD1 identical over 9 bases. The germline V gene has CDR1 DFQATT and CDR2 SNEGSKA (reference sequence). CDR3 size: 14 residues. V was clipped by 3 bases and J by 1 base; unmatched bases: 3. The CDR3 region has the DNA TGCAGTGCTAGCACAGGGGGCCCGAACACTGAAGCTTTCTTT. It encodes CSASTGGPNTEAFF.

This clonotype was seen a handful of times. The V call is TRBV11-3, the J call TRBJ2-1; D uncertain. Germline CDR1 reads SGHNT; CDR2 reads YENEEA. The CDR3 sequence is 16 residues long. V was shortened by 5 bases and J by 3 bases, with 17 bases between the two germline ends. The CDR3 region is CASSPGNGEYYNEQFF. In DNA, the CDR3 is TGTGCCAGCAGCCCCGGTAACGGCGAATACTACAATGAGCAGTTCTTC.